The sequence of this TCR beta chain was determined in a study of blood T cell repertoires in COVID-19. Whole-study context: Samples taken during acute and convalescent COVID-19 were collected in the United States, Italy and Spain. The analysed material was cDNA or gDNA that came from T cells, B-cell-depleted T cells, or PBMCs.

Original processing notes: Quantification of nucleated cells was approximated via reference gene primer amplification. The table came from immunoSEQ multiplex PCR; TCRdb's copy has only in-frame clones and leaves some out. That table gives V, J and clone size, and the DNA gave D and trimming. The sample includes a few hundred thousand clones, roughly nine tenths of them seen just once. Participants spanned ages roughly 18 to 90 years and resided in roughly 22 US areas. This CDR3 region has 14 residues. V gave up 4 bases and J gave up 6 bases; unmatched junction bases: 6. Germline V lookup: CDR1 SGDLS, CDR2 YYNGEE.

Input material: PBMCs or T cells enriched from blood (not recorded which). The receptor's source is a woman in her thirties or forties who had been exposed to COVID-19. The chain has TRBV9 and TRBJ2-2; 7 bases line up with TRBD1. This CDR3 is CASSPPGGPGELFF. As DNA, the CDR3 is TGTGCCAGCAGCCCTCCAGGGGGTCCCGGGGAGCTGTTTTTT.